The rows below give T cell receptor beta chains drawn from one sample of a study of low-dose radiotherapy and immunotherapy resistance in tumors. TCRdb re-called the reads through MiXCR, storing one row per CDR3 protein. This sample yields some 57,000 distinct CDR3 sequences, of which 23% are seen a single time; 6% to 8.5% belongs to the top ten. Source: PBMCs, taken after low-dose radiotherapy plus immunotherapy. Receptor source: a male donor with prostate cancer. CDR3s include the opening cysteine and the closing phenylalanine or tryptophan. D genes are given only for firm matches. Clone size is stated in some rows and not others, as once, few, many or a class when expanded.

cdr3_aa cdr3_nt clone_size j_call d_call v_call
CASSREGIEQFF TGTGCCAGCAGTAGGGAGGGGATTGAGCAGTTCTTC many TRBJ2-1 TRBD2 TRBV6-5
CASSKLAGGANTGELFF TGTGCCAGCAGCAAACTAGCGGGGGGGGCTAACACCGGGGAGCTGTTTTTT NA TRBJ2-2 TRBD2 TRBV7-2
CASSPGQPTSGANVLTF TGCGCCAGCAGCCCGGGACAGCCTACCTCTGGGGCCAACGTCCTGACTTTC many TRBJ2-6 TRBD1 TRBV5-1
CSTTDRSYEQYF TGCAGCACGACAGACCGATCATACGAGCAGTACTTC many TRBJ2-7 NA TRBV20-1
CASRIDRDRINSPLHF TGTGCCAGCAGAATTGACCGGGACAGGATTAATTCACCCCTCCACTTT many TRBJ1-6 TRBD1 TRBV6-2/TRBV6-3
CASSVNPGVIFYEQYF TGTGCCAGTAGCGTCAACCCGGGGGTGATATTCTACGAGCAGTACTTC many TRBJ2-7 NA TRBV19
CASSETSRTPDTQYF TGTGCCAGCTCAGAGACAAGCCGGACTCCAGATACGCAGTATTTT many TRBJ2-3 NA TRBV3-1
CASSSRGGTYEQYF TGCGCCAGCAGCTCTAGGGGGGGAACCTACGAGCAGTACTTC many TRBJ2-7 NA TRBV5-1
CASSLRSGGRTNEKLFF TGTGCCAGCAGCCTACGGTCGGGAGGGAGGACTAATGAAAAACTGTTTTTT NA TRBJ1-4 NA TRBV28
CASSLGQRTGELFF TGTGCCAGCAGCTTAGGACAACGCACCGGGGAGCTGTTTTTT many TRBJ2-2 NA TRBV7-2
CASSGYGTANQPQHF TGTGCCAGCAGTGGATACGGGACAGCTAATCAGCCCCAGCATTTT NA TRBJ1-5 TRBD1 TRBV2
CASSTATTNEKLFF TGTGCCAGTAGTACGGCGACAACTAATGAAAAACTGTTTTTT many TRBJ1-4 NA TRBV2
CASSQSPGAYTSNQPQHF TGCGCCAGCAGTCAATCACCGGGGGCTTATACGAGCAATCAGCCCCAGCATTTT many TRBJ1-5 NA TRBV23-1
CASLNHPLDYNEQFF TGTGCCAGCCTAAACCATCCCCTAGACTACAATGAGCAGTTCTTC NA TRBJ2-1 NA TRBV19
CAWSVPRYNEKLFF TGTGCCTGGAGTGTCCCCCGATATAATGAAAAACTGTTTTTT NA TRBJ1-4 NA TRBV30
CAWMRGSGNTIYF TGTGCCTGGATGAGGGGCTCTGGAAACACCATATATTTT many TRBJ1-3 NA TRBV30
CASSGRAGTGIYEQYF TGTGCCAGCAGTGGGAGAGCCGGGACAGGCATCTACGAGCAGTACTTC NA TRBJ2-7 TRBD1 TRBV6-6
CASSFEVSGANVLTF TGTGCCAGCAGCTTCGAAGTCTCTGGGGCCAACGTCCTGACTTTC many TRBJ2-6 NA TRBV5-3
CASRAGTVYTGELFF TGTGCCAGCAGAGCCGGGACAGTGTACACCGGGGAGCTGTTTTTT few TRBJ2-2 TRBD1 TRBV6-8
CASSTSTPNTGELFF TGTGCCAGCAGTACATCGACTCCGAACACCGGGGAGCTGTTTTTT NA TRBJ2-2 NA TRBV28
CASSPGLASLSEQYF TGTGCCAGCTCACCCGGACTAGCCTCCCTTAGCGAGCAGTACTTC many TRBJ2-7 TRBD2 TRBV6-1
CASSEGHRDRRKYGYTF TGCGCCAGCAGTGAGGGCCACCGGGACAGAAGAAAGTATGGCTACACCTTC many TRBJ1-2 TRBD1 TRBV10-1
CSASLNTPPYGYTF TGCAGTGCTAGCCTCAACACTCCCCCCTATGGCTACACCTTC many TRBJ1-2 NA TRBV20-1
CASSRQDSYEQYF TGTGCCAGCAGCCGTCAGGACTCCTACGAGCAGTACTTC many TRBJ2-7 NA TRBV3-1
CSVEDWSSPFNSGANVLTF TGCAGCGTTGAAGATTGGAGCAGCCCTTTTAACTCTGGGGCCAACGTCCTGACTTTC NA TRBJ2-6 NA TRBV29-1
CASSPTRTGGNIQYF TGTGCCAGCAGCCCTACCCGGACAGGGGGAAACATTCAGTACTTC many TRBJ2-4 TRBD1 TRBV28
CSALPRDPLETQYF TGCAGTGCCCTCCCCCGGGATCCCCTAGAGACCCAGTACTTC many TRBJ2-5 NA TRBV20-1
CSARTGKTYNEQFF TGCAGTGCTAGGACAGGTAAAACCTACAATGAGCAGTTCTTC many TRBJ2-1 NA TRBV20-1
CSVGLRDSPGEKLFF TGCAGCGTTGGGCTTCGGGACTCACCAGGCGAAAAACTGTTTTTT medium-sized TRBJ1-4 NA TRBV29-1
CASSYRRGAGNTDTQYF TGTGCCAGCAGTTACCGCCGCGGAGCGGGGAACACAGATACGCAGTATTTT many TRBJ2-3 TRBD2 TRBV6-5
CASSLSGLGAFF TGCGCCAGCAGCTTGAGCGGGTTAGGGGCTTTCTTT many TRBJ1-1 NA TRBV5-1